A single sample is the source of the 30 T cell receptor beta chains below, sequenced in a study of T cell repertoires in cytomegalovirus infection. TCRdb re-analysed the reads in MiXCR, keeping a single row per CDR3 protein. The repertoire consists of about 480,000 distinct CDR3 sequences, with roughly 34% occurring once and the leading ten covering 17%. No antigens are known for them. The material sequenced was cultured PBMCs, taken from culture after CMV antigen stimulation. Receptors originate from a human donor in good health (CMV status not recorded). Some clones in this sample may be carry-over from other donors' samples.

The chain combines TRBV12-5 with TRBJ1-2; no firm D call. Germline assignment: CDR1 LGHNT and CDR2 FRNRAP. The CDR3 sequence is 11 residues long. V shed 6 bases and J shed 13 bases, with 15 bases lying between them. In DNA form, the CDR3 reads TGTGCTAGTGGCCGCGGGAATGTCGGCACCTTC. As protein: CASGRGNVGTF.

There are a few counts of this clonotype. The chain has TRBV12-3 or TRBV12-4 and TRBJ1-5; the D is unclear. Trimming took off 8 bases at V and 2 bases at J, with 7 bases between the two ends. This CDR3 spans 12 amino acids. CDR3 nucleotides: TGTGCCAGCGTCGGGGGCAATCAGCCCCAGCATTTT. Protein product: CASVGGNQPQHF.

The chain employs TRBV27 and TRBJ1-1, with D possibly being TRBD1 (6 bases). CDR3 length: 15 residues. Trimming stripped 0 bases from V and 1 base from J, with 9 bases between. Germline V gene lookup returns CDR1 MNHEY and CDR2 SMNVEV (reference sequence). The CDR3 loop reads CASSLSGGANTEAFF. DNA for the CDR3: TGTGCCAGCAGTTTATCGGGGGGGGCGAACACTGAAGCTTTCTTT.

This clonotype was seen a few times. The chain joins TRBV5-5 to TRBJ1-1, with D possibly matching TRBD1 (5 bases). CDR1 SGHKS and CDR2 YYEKEE come from the germline V gene (reference sequence). The ends were cut back, 6 bases at V and 4 bases at J, with 13 bases in the middle. The CDR3 spans 13 residues. CDR3 nucleotide sequence: TGTGCCAGCACCCAGGGTGAGGGCACTGAAGCTTTCTTT. It codes for CASTQGEGTEAFF.

This chain joins TRBV9 and TRBJ2-2, with D possibly TRBD2 on 6 matching bases. The CDR3 is 18 residues long. CDR1 and CDR2 (germline): SGDLS, YYNGEE. Between the trimmed V and J ends, which lost 0 bases and 0 bases, there was a span of 15 bases. CDR3 sequence (DNA): TGTGCCAGCAGCGTAGAGTCTATGGGAGGCCCGAACACCGGGGAGCTGTTTTTT. As protein: CASSVESMGGPNTGELFF.

This chain connects TRBV7-2 to TRBJ2-4, with TRBD2 identical over 8 bases. V lost 4 bases to trimming and J lost 8 bases; unmatched junction nucleotides: 16. CDR3 length equals 17 residues. Germline values: CDR1 SGHTA, CDR2 FQGNSA. The CDR3 DNA reads as TGTGCCAGCAGCTCCCCTGGGGTAGCGGGACCCAAGTACATTCAGTACTTC. Translated: CASSSPGVAGPKYIQYF.

The chain combines TRBV7-2 with TRBJ1-1, with 7 bases identical to TRBD1. V lost 5 bases, J lost 1 base, and 7 bases stayed unmatched. Germline CDR1 and CDR2: SGHTA and FQGNSA. This CDR3 region has 15 residues. The CDR3 spells CASSTRQGSNTEAFF. DNA for the CDR3: TGTGCCAGCAGCACAAGACAGGGTTCGAACACTGAAGCTTTCTTT.

This clonotype was seen repeatedly, ten times or more. The chain links TRBV7-6 to TRBJ2-7; D unresolved. The V end was cut by 1 base, the J end by 5 bases, with 15 bases between. Germline CDR1 and CDR2: SGHVS and FNYEAQ. This CDR3 is built from 15 residues. The DNA for the CDR3 is TGTGCCAGCAGCTTAGTGGCCCTGAAGTGGAACGAGCAGTACTTC. Its protein is CASSLVALKWNEQYF.

The chain carries TRBV6-1 and TRBJ2-2; 10 nucleotides align to TRBD2. CDR1 and CDR2 (germline): MNHNS, SASEGT. V shed 5 bases and J 3 bases; nucleotides not matched to a gene: 12. This CDR3 spans 18 amino acids. CDR3 protein: CASSFASLAGVDTGELFF. The CDR3 DNA sequence: TGTGCCAGCAGTTTCGCATCCCTAGCGGGAGTGGACACCGGGGAGCTGTTTTTT.

This clonotype was recorded at least ten times. J is TRBJ1-2 and V is TRBV7-2, with 11 bases fitting TRBD1. In germline, CDR1 is SGHTA, CDR2 FQGNSA. The CDR3 has 16 residues. V dropped 3 bases and J dropped 4; count of bases not matched to a gene: 7. The CDR3 here is CASSFPDRGPFYGYTF. The CDR3 DNA follows: TGTGCCAGCAGCTTTCCGGACAGGGGGCCGTTCTATGGCTACACCTTC.

This clonotype has ten or more counts. The chain couples TRBV7-9 to TRBJ2-1; 13 nucleotides match TRBD2. CDR3 length: 15 residues. V lost 4 bases to trimming and J lost 8 bases; unmatched junction nucleotides: 5. Germline CDR1 and CDR2: SEHNR and FQNEAQ (reference sequence). CDR3 coding DNA: TGTGCCAGCAGCTCCTGGACTAGCGGGAGATATGAGCAGTTCTTC. Its protein is CASSSWTSGRYEQFF.

This clonotype was found a few times. Here the CDR3 reads CASSYSFEAFF. The CDR3 nucleotides are TGTGCCAGCAGTTACTCGTTCGAAGCTTTCTTT. The chain is built from TRBV6-2 or TRBV6-3 and TRBJ1-1; D is uncertain. The CDR3 loop spans 11 amino acids. Per germline, CDR1 MNHEY and CDR2 SVGEGT. V lost 0 bases and J 8 bases, leaving 4 bases between the germline ends.

This clonotype was seen only a few times. The chain combines TRBV4-1 with TRBJ2-3, with TRBD2 identical over 13 bases. The CDR3 contains 16 residues. V trimming: 5 bases; J trimming: 1 base; junction bases outside the gene matches: 3. From germline, CDR1 is MGHRA and CDR2 YSYEKL. The CDR3 loop is CASSKGLAGGTDTQYF. The CDR3 region has the DNA TGCGCCAGCAGCAAAGGACTAGCGGGAGGCACAGATACGCAGTATTTT.

The rearrangement uses TRBV19 and TRBJ2-1; 8 bases fit TRBD2. CDR1 LNHDA and CDR2 SQIVND come from the germline V gene (reference sequence). CDR3 length equals 15 residues. Trimming cost V 2 bases and J 2 bases; bases outside gene matches: 2. CDR3 nucleotide sequence: TGTGCCAGTAGTATAACTAGCGGTCCCTACAATGAGCAGTTCTTC. Residues: CASSITSGPYNEQFF. The variable domain in full, completed from reference TRBV19 and TRBJ2-1, reads DGGITQSPKYLFRKEGQNVTLSCEQNLNHDAMYWYRQDPGQGLRLIYYSQIVNDFQKGDIAEGYSVSREKKESFPLTVTSAQKNPTAFYLCASSITSGPYNEQFFGPGTRLTVL.

CDR3 protein: CASSLVTSGRGTQYF. The CDR3 nucleotides are TGTGCCAGCAGCTTAGTCACTAGCGGGAGAGGGACCCAGTACTTC. The genes are TRBV11-3 and TRBJ2-5, with TRBD2 matching 11 bases. J was trimmed by 7 bases and V by 1 base; bases with no gene match: 5. Germline V gives CDR1 SGHNT, CDR2 YENEEA. This CDR3 spans 15 amino acids.

This clonotype was seen many times. The rearrangement uses TRBV29-1 and TRBJ1-2; D remains ambiguous. The CDR3 contains 14 residues. Trimming left V 0 bases short and J 0 bases short, with 8 bases between. The germline V gene has CDR1 SQVTM and CDR2 ANQGSEA. The CDR3 loop is CSVEDPMTNYGYTF. CDR3 coding DNA: TGCAGCGTTGAAGATCCGATGACTAACTATGGCTACACCTTC.

This rearrangement joins TRBV3-1 to TRBJ1-2, with D uncertain. Between the trimmed V and J ends, which lost 0 bases and 2 bases, there was a span of 7 bases. The CDR3 contains 14 residues. Germline CDR1 reads LGHDT; CDR2 reads YNNKEL (reference sequence). The CDR3 sequence: CASSQDPGNYGYTF. DNA of the CDR3: TGTGCCAGCAGCCAAGACCCGGGGAACTATGGCTACACCTTC. Supplemented by reference TRBV3-1 and TRBJ1-2, the full variable domain reads DTAVSQTPKYLVTQMGNDKSIKCEQNLGHDTMYWYKQDSKKFLKIMFSYNNKELIINETVPNRFSPKSPDKAHLNLHINSLELGDSAVYFCASSQDPGNYGYTFGSGTRLTVV.

This clonotype has a handful of counts. The chain links TRBV11-2 to TRBJ2-7; D is perhaps TRBD1 (6 bases). The length of the CDR3 is 15 residues. The V end was cut by 0 bases, the J end by 3 bases, with 12 bases between. Per the germline V gene, CDR1 is SGHAT and CDR2 is FQNNGV. The DNA for the CDR3 is TGTGCCAGCAGCTTAGATTGGGACAACTTCTACGAGCAGTACTTC. Translated: CASSLDWDNFYEQYF.

This chain connects TRBV28 to TRBJ1-4; D gene unclear. V shed 7 bases and J shed 5 bases, with 14 bases lying between them. Germline V gene data show CDR1 as MDHEN and CDR2 as SYDVKM. The CDR3 has 14 amino acids. The CDR3 is CASIDLRENEKLFF. CDR3 coding DNA: TGTGCCAGCATTGACCTCAGAGAAAATGAAAAACTGTTTTTT.

V and J are TRBV29-1 and TRBJ2-5; TRBD1 aligns across 8 bases. CDR1 and CDR2 (germline): SQVTM, ANQGSEA. The CDR3 consists of 13 residues. V lost 3 bases and J lost 9; bases outside the gene matches: 9. The CDR3 protein is CSVDRTGKGAQYF. CDR3 in DNA: TGCAGCGTTGATCGGACAGGGAAAGGGGCCCAGTACTTC.

V is TRBV10-3 and J is TRBJ2-5; either TRBD1 or TRBD2 may fit D (5 bases each). Per germline, CDR1 ENHRY and CDR2 SYGVKD. The CDR3 spans 13 residues. V lost 6 bases to trimming and J lost 5 bases, with 13 bases between them. For the CDR3, the DNA is TGTGCCATCAGGCCGGGACCCGGGGAGACCCAGTACTTC. Its protein product is CAIRPGPGETQYF.

There are many counts of this clonotype. The V and J genes are TRBV10-3 and TRBJ1-5, with D possibly TRBD1 on 6 matching bases. CDR1 and CDR2 (germline): ENHRY, SYGVKD. Trimming cost V 10 bases and J 1 base, with 20 bases left between them. The CDR3 consists of 16 residues. The CDR3 sequence is CATKPGGQISNQPQHF. CDR3 coding DNA: TGTGCCACTAAGCCCGGCGGACAGATAAGCAATCAGCCCCAGCATTTT.

This clonotype was recorded only once. CDR3 in DNA: TGTGCCAGCAAAAAATTTTGGGGAGATCAAGAGACCCAGTACTTC. Protein product: CASKKFWGDQETQYF. This chain joins TRBV27 and TRBJ2-5, with D possibly matching TRBD2 (5 bases). The germline CDR1 and CDR2 sequences are MNHEY and SMNVEV (reference sequence). CDR3 size: 15 residues. Trimming left V 7 bases short and J 2 bases short, with 17 bases between.

This clonotype was seen more than once but under ten times. V and J are TRBV12-3 or TRBV12-4 and TRBJ2-1; TRBD2 is a possible D gene (6 bases). V was pared by 8 bases and J by 4 bases, with 12 bases between. The CDR3 loop spans 13 amino acids. The CDR3 sequence is CASRDSTYNEQFF. The CDR3 DNA follows: TGTGCCAGCCGGGACTCAACTTACAATGAGCAGTTCTTC.

The chain uses TRBV5-4 and TRBJ1-3, with D unclear. V was pared by 1 base and J by 4 bases, with 12 bases between. The CDR3 totals 15 residues. The germline CDR1 and CDR2 sequences are SGHNT and YYREEE (reference sequence). CDR3 amino acids: CASSLSGGYGNTIYF. CDR3 in DNA: TGTGCCAGCAGCTTGTCGGGTGGTTACGGAAACACCATATATTTT.

The sample holds one count of this clonotype. The chain employs TRBV4-3 and TRBJ2-3, with 8 bases fitting TRBD2. Trimming cost V 3 bases and J 13 bases; bases outside gene matches: 9. There are 13 residues in the CDR3. Germline loops: CDR1 LGHNA, CDR2 YSLEER. In DNA, the CDR3 is TGCGCCAGCAGCCAGGCCGGGACTAGGGGGAAGTATTTT. Its translation: CASSQAGTRGKYF.

J is TRBJ2-6 and V is TRBV7-2, with TRBD2 matching 10 bases. V gave up 6 bases and J gave up 2 bases; unmatched junction bases: 13. Germline V lookup: CDR1 SGHTA, CDR2 FQGNSA. The length of the CDR3 is 19 residues. Written as DNA, the CDR3 is TGTGCCAGCAGTCGTCTAGCGGGAGTTCATCCTGCTGGGGCCAACGTCCTGACTTTC. It yields the protein CASSRLAGVHPAGANVLTF.

The rearrangement uses TRBV5-4 and TRBJ2-1, with D perhaps matching TRBD2 (6 bases). V lost 2 bases and J lost 9, with 12 bases in between. The CDR3 totals 13 residues. CDR1 is SGHNT and CDR2 is YYREEE in the germline V gene (reference sequence). The CDR3 sequence is CASSFWRASEQFF. CDR3 DNA sequence: TGTGCCAGCAGCTTCTGGAGGGCCAGTGAGCAGTTCTTC.

The chain joins TRBV6-2 or TRBV6-3 to TRBJ2-3, with a possible D match to TRBD2 (5 bases). The CDR3 has 18 amino acids. V shed 0 bases and J shed 0 bases, with 16 bases lying between them. Germline lookup yields CDR1 MNHEY and CDR2 SVGEGT. The CDR3 sequence is CASSYSKGAVASTDTQYF. DNA of the CDR3: TGTGCCAGCAGTTACTCCAAGGGAGCGGTAGCTAGCACAGATACGCAGTATTTT.

The chain combines TRBV30 with TRBJ1-1, with 7 bases matching TRBD1. The CDR3 has 13 residues. Germline V gives CDR1 GTSNPN, CDR2 SVGIG (reference sequence). The V and J ends lost 3 bases and 1 base, in that order; junction bases with no gene match: 2. CDR3 in DNA: TGTGCCTGGAGCAGGGGGGGGAACACTGAAGCTTTCTTT. Amino acid sequence: CAWSRGGNTEAFF.